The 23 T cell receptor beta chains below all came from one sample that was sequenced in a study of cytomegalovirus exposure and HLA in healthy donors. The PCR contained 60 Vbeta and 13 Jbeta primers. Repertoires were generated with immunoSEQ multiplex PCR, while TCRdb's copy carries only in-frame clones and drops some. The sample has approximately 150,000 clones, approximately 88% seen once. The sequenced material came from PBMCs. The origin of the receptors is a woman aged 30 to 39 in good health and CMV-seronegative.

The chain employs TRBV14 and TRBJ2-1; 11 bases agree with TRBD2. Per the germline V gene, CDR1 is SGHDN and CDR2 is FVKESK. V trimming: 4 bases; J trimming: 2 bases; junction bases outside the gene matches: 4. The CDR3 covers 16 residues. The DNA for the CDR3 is TGTGCCAGCAGCCTTAGCGGGAGGGGCGCCTACAATGAGCAGTTCTTC. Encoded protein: CASSLSGRGAYNEQFF.

CDR3 DNA: TGTGCCAGCAGCTATTCCAGGGGGGCAGACGAGCAGTACTTC. This translates into CASSYSRGADEQYF. The gene calls are TRBV7-9 and TRBJ2-5; D possibly corresponds to TRBD1 (7 bases). The DNA end lines up better with TRBJ2-7; the J call may be wrong. This CDR3 is 14 amino acids long. The V gene's germline CDR1 is SEHNR and CDR2 FQNEAQ (reference sequence).

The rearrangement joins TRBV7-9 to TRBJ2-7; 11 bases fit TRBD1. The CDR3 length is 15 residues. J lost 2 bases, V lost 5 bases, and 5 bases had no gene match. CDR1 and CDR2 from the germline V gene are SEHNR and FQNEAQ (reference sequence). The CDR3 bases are TGTGCCAGCAGCGCCGAGGGACAGGGGGCCTACGAGCAGTACTTC. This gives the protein CASSAEGQGAYEQYF.

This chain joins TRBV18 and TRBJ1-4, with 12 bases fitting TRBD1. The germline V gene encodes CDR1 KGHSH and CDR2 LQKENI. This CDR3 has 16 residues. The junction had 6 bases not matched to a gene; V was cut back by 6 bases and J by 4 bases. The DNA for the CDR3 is TGTGCCAGCTCCCGGGACAGGGGGCAAAGTAATGAAAAACTGTTTTTT. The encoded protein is CASSRDRGQSNEKLFF.

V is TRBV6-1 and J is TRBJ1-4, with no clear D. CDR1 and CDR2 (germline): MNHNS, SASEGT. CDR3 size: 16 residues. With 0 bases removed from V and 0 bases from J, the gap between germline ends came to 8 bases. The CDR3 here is CASSEAPTATNEKLFF. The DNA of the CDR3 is TGTGCCAGCAGTGAAGCGCCCACAGCAACTAATGAAAAACTGTTTTTT.

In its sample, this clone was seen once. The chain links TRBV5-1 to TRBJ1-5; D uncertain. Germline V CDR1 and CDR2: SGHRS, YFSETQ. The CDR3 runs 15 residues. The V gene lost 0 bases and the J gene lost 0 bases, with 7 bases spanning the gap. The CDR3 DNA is TGCGCCAGCAGCTTGGGGGAGTTTAGCAATCAGCCCCAGCATTTT. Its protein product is CASSLGEFSNQPQHF.

The CDR3 spells CASGLNLTGNQPQHF. DNA for the CDR3: TGTGCTAGTGGTTTGAACTTGACAGGGAATCAGCCCCAGCATTTT. The rearrangement uses TRBV12-5 and TRBJ1-5; the match to TRBD1 covers 7 bases. V dropped 2 bases and J dropped 4; count of bases not matched to a gene: 5. This CDR3 is 15 amino acids long. The V gene's germline CDR1 is LGHNT and CDR2 FRNRAP.

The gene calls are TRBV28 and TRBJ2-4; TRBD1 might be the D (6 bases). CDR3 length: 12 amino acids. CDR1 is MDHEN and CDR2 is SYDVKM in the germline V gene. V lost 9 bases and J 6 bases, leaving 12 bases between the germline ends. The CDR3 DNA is TGTGCCAGTACCGGACAGCTAAACATTCAGTACTTC. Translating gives CASTGQLNIQYF.

The CDR3 region has the DNA TGTGCCAGCAGCGCCTGGACAGGGATAATGAACACTGAAGCTTTCTTT. It yields the protein CASSAWTGIMNTEAFF. This rearrangement joins TRBV11-2 to TRBJ1-1; 8 bases agree with TRBD1. Germline CDR1 SGHAT, CDR2 FQNNGV. The CDR3 has 16 residues. V gave up 5 bases and J gave up 0 bases; unmatched junction bases: 8.

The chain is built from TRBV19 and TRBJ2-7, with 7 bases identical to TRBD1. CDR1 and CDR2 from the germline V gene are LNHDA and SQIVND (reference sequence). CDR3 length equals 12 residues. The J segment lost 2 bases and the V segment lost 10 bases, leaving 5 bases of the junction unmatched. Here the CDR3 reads CATKGTAYEQYF. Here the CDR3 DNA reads TGTGCCACCAAAGGGACAGCCTACGAGCAGTACTTC.

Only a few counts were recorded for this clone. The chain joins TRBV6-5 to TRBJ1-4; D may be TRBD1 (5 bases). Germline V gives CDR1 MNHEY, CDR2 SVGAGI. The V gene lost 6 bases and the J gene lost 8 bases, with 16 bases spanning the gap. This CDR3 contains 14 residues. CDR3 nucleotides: TGTGCCAGCAGGGGGGAGGGAAGAGAGGAAAAACTGTTTTTT. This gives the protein CASRGEGREEKLFF.

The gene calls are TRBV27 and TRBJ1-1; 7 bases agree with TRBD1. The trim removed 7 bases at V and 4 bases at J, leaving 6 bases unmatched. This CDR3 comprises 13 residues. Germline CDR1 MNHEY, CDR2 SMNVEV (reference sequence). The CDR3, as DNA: TGTGCCAGCAAGCGACAGGGAGGCACTGAAGCTTTCTTT. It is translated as CASKRQGGTEAFF.

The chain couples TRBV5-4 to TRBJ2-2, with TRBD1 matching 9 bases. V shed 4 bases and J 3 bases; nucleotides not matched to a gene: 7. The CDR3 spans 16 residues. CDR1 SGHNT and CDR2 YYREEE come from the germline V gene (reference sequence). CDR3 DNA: TGTGCCAGCAGCCCGCCGACAGGGGGTTACACCGGGGAGCTGTTTTTT. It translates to CASSPPTGGYTGELFF.

CDR3 in DNA: TGTGCCAGCAGGCTCCGGACAGGAGATCAAGAGACCCAGTACTTC. Protein sequence: CASRLRTGDQETQYF. The V call is TRBV2, the J call TRBJ2-5; 7 bases match TRBD1. The CDR3 is 15 amino acids. The germline gives CDR1 SNHLY, CDR2 FYNNEI. V dropped 6 bases and J dropped 2; count of bases not matched to a gene: 9.

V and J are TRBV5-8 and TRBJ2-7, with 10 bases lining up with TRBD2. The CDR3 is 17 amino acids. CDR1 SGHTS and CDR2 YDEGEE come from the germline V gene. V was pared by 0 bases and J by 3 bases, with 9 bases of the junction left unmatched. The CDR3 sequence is CASSLVRTSGGLYEQYF. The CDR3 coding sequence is TGTGCCAGCAGCTTGGTCCGGACTAGCGGAGGCCTCTACGAGCAGTACTTC. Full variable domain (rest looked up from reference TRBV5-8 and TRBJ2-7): EAGVTQSPTHLIKTRGQQATLRCSPISGHTSVYWYQQALGLGLQFLLWYDEGEERNRGNFPPRFSGRQFPNYSSELNVNALELEDSALYLCASSLVRTSGGLYEQYFGPGTRLTVT.

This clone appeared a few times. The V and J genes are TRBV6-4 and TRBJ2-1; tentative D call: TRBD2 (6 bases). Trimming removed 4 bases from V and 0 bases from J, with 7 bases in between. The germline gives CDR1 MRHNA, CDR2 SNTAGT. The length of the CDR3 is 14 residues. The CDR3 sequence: CASSAGSSYNEQFF. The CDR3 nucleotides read TGTGCCAGCAGTGCCGGGAGCTCCTACAATGAGCAGTTCTTC.

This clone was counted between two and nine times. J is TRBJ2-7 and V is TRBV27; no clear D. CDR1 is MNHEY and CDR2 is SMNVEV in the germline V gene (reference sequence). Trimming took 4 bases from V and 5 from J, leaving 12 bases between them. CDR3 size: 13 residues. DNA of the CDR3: TGTGCCAGCAGTTCCCGGAGAAGAAACGAGCAGTACTTC. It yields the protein CASSSRRRNEQYF.

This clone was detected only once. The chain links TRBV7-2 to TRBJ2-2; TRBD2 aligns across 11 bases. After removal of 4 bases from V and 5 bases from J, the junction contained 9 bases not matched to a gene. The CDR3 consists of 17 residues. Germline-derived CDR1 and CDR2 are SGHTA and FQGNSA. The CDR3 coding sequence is TGTGCCAGCAGCTCCCACGGACTAGCGGGCGGGACCGGGGAGCTGTTTTTT. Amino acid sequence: CASSSHGLAGGTGELFF.

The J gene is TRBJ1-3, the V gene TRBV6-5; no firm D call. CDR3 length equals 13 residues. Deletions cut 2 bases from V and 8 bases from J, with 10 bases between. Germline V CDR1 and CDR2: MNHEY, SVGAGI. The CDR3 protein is CASSYPPGDTIYF. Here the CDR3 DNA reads TGTGCCAGCAGTTACCCCCCCGGGGACACCATATATTTT.

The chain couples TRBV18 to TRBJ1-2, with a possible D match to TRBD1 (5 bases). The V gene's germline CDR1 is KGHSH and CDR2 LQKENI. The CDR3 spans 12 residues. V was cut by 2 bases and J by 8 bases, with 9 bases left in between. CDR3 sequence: CASSPAREGYTF. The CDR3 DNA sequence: TGTGCCAGCTCACCAGCCAGGGAAGGCTACACCTTC. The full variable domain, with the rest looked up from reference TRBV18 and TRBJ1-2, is NAGVMQNPRHLVRRRGQEARLRCSPMKGHSHVYWYRQLPEEGLKFMVYLQKENIIDESGMPKERFSAEFPKEGPSILRIQQVVRGDSAAYFCASSPAREGYTFGSGTRLTVV.

CDR3 sequence: CASSPGYGETQYF. The DNA of the CDR3 is TGTGCCAGCAGTCCGGGATACGGAGAGACCCAGTACTTC. The rearrangement links TRBV27 to TRBJ2-5; tentative D call: TRBD2 (5 bases). In germline, CDR1 is MNHEY, CDR2 SMNVEV (reference sequence). The length of the CDR3 is 13 residues. Trimming pared 5 bases from V and 4 bases from J, leaving 11 bases between.

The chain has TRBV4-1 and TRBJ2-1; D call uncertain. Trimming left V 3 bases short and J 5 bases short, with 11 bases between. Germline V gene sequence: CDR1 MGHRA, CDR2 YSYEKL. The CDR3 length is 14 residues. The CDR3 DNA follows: TGCGCCAGCAGCCAGCCGACCCTAGACAATGAGCAGTTCTTC. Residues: CASSQPTLDNEQFF.

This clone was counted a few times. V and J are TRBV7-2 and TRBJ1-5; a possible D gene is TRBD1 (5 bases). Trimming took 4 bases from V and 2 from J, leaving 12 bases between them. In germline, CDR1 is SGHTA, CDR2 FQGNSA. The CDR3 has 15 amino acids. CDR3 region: CASSSPTGGNQPQHF. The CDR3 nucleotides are TGTGCCAGCAGCTCCCCCACAGGTGGCAATCAGCCCCAGCATTTT.